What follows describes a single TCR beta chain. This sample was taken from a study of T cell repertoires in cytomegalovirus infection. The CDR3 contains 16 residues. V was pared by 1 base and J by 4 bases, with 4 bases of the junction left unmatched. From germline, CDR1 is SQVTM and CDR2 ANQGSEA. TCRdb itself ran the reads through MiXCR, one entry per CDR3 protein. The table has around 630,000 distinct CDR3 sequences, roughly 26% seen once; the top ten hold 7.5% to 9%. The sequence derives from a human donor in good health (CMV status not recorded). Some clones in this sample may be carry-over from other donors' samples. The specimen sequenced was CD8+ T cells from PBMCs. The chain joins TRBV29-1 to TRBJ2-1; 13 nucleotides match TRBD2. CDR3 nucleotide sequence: TGCAGCGTTGAAGGTACTAGCGGGGGGGCTTACAATGAGCAGTTCTTC. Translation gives CSVEGTSGGAYNEQFF.